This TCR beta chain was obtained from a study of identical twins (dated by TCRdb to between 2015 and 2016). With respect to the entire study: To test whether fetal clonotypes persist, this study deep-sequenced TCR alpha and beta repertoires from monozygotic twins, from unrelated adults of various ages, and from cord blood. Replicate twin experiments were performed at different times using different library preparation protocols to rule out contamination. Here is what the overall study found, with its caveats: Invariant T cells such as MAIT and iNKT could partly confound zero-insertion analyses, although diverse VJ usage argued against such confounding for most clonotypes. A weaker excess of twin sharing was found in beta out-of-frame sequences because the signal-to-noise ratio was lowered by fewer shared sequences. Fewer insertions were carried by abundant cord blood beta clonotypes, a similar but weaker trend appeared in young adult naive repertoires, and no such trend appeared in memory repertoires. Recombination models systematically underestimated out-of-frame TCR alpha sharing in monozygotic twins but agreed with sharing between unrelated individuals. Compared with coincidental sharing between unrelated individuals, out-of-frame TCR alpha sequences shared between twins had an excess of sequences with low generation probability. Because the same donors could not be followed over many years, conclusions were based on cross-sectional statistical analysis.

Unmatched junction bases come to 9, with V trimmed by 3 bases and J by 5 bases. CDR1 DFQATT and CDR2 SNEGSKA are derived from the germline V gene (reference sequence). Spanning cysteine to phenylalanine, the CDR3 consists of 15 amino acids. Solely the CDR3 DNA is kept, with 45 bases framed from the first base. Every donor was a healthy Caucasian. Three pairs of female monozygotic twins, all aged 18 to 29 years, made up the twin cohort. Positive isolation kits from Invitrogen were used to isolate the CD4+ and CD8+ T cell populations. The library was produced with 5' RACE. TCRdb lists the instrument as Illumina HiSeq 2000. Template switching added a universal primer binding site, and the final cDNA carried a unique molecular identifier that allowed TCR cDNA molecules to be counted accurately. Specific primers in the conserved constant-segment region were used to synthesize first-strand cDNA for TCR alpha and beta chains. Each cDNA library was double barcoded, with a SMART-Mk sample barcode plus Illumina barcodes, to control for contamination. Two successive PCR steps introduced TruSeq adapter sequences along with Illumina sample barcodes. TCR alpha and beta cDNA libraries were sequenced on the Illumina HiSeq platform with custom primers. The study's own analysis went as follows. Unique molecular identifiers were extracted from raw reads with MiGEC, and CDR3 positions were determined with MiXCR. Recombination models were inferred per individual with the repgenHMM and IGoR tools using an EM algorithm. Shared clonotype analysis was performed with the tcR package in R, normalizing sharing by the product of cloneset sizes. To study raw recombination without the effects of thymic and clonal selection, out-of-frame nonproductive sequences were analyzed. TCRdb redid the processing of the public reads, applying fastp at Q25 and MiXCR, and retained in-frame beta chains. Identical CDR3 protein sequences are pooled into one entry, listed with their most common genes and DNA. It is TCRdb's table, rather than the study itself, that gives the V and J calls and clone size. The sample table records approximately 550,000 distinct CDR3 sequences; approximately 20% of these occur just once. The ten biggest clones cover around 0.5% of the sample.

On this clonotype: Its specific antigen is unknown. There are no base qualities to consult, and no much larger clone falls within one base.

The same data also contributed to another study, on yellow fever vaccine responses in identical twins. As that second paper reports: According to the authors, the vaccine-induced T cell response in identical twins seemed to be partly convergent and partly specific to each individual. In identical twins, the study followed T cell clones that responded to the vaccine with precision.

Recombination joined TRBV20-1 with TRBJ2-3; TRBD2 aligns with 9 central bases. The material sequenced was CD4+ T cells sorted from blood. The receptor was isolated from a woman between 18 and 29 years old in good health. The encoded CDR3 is CSASPRGGRGDTQYF. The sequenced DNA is TGCAGTGCTAGTCCCCGGGGCGGGAGGGGAGATACGCAGTATTTT.